This is a list of T cell receptor beta chains from one sample in a study of blood T cell repertoires in COVID-19. Assay: immunoSEQ multiplex PCR; the TCRdb copy retains only in-frame clones and omits some. The sample contains 150,000 to 200,000 clones, more than 80% of which appear only once. The sample was peripheral blood. Receptors originate from a human donor in a cohort sampled during active COVID-19. Both conserved end residues are part of each CDR3. The D gene is left open where the match is weak. Clone size is not always given. Where it is, it says once, few, many or a class for expanded clones.

D,J,V,size,CDR3,DNA
-,TRBJ2-2,TRBV28,-,CASSDYTGELFF,TGTGCCAGCAGTGACTACACCGGGGAGCTGTTTTTT
TRBD1,TRBJ2-2,TRBV29-1,-,CSVKDGDRVTGELFF,TGCAGCGTCAAAGACGGGGACAGGGTTACCGGGGAGCTGTTTTTT
-,TRBJ2-1,TRBV12-3/TRBV12-4,-,CASSSYNEQFF,TGTGCCAGCAGCAGCTACAATGAGCAGTTCTTC
-,TRBJ2-5,TRBV19,-,CASSGETQYF,TGTGCCAGTAGCGGTGAGACCCAGTACTTC
TRBD2,TRBJ2-1,TRBV10-1,-,CASSASGGARDEQFF,TGCGCCAGCAGTGCTAGCGGGGGGGCGAGAGATGAGCAGTTCTTC
-,TRBJ1-6,TRBV9,-,CASSVETEDRAAYSPLHF,TGTGCCAGCAGCGTAGAAACTGAGGACAGAGCAGCCTATTCACCCCTCCACTTT
-,TRBJ2-7,TRBV7-8,-,CASSFSPGEQYF,TGTGCCAGCAGCTTCTCGCCGGGCGAGCAGTACTTC
TRBD2,TRBJ2-1,TRBV7-9,many,CASSLPGTRNHEQFF,TGTGCCAGCAGCTTGCCCGGGACTAGGAATCATGAGCAGTTCTTC
-,TRBJ2-1,TRBV18,-,CASSQGVGGANEQFF,TGTGCCAGCTCACAGGGGGTCGGAGGAGCCAATGAGCAGTTCTTC
-,TRBJ1-6,TRBV7-9,-,CASSLAGVGPPLHF,TGTGCCAGCAGCTTAGCAGGGGTGGGTCCACCCCTCCACTTT
-,TRBJ1-1,TRBV6-2/TRBV6-3,-,CASSYSAELNTEAFF,TGTGCCAGCAGTTACTCGGCGGAGCTGAACACTGAAGCTTTCTTT
TRBD1,TRBJ2-7,TRBV5-1,-,CASSYRDRGHEQYF,TGCGCCAGCAGCTACCGGGACAGGGGGCACGAGCAGTACTTC
TRBD2,TRBJ2-3,TRBV9,-,CASSVAASGGAADTQYF,TGTGCCAGCAGCGTAGCTGCTAGCGGGGGGGCAGCAGATACGCAGTATTTT
-,TRBJ1-2,TRBV19,-,CASSIEASYGYTF,TGTGCCAGTAGTATAGAGGCTTCCTATGGCTACACCTTC
-,TRBJ1-1,TRBV6-5,-,CASRSNTEAFF,TGTGCCAGCAGGAGTAACACTGAAGCTTTCTTT
-,TRBJ1-1,TRBV9,-,CASSVQGYGEAFF,TGTGCCAGCAGCGTGCAGGGGTATGGTGAAGCTTTCTTT
-,TRBJ1-1,TRBV7-2,-,CASSLMRDTEAFF,TGTGCCAGCAGCTTAATGCGGGACACTGAAGCTTTCTTT
-,TRBJ2-7,TRBV7-6,-,CASSINSVVYEQYF,TGTGCCAGCAGCATAAACTCGGTCGTTTACGAGCAGTACTTC
-,TRBJ1-4,TRBV5-3,-,CARSPNTGGFSEKLFF,TGTGCCAGAAGCCCGAACACAGGCGGATTTAGTGAAAAACTGTTTTTT
-,TRBJ2-3,TRBV7-9,-,CASRSTGSTDTQYF,TGTGCCAGCAGATCAACAGGGAGCACAGATACGCAGTATTTT
TRBD2,TRBJ2-2,TRBV18,-,CASSPGRADGELFF,TGTGCCAGCTCACCGGGGAGGGCTGACGGGGAGCTGTTTTTT
TRBD1,TRBJ2-5,TRBV5-1,-,CASRGQTYQETQYF,TGCGCCAGCAGGGGACAGACCTACCAAGAGACCCAGTACTTC
TRBD2,TRBJ2-4,TRBV2,few,CASGGGDWNIAKNIQYF,TGTGCCAGCGGGGGAGGGGACTGGAATATAGCCAAAAACATTCAGTACTTC
TRBD2,TRBJ2-7,TRBV11-3,-,CASSLIALAGAEQYF,TGTGCCAGCAGCTTAATAGCACTAGCGGGAGCCGAGCAGTACTTC
-,TRBJ1-1,TRBV10-3,-,CAIRTSQGRGTEAFF,TGTGCCATCAGGACCTCACAGGGAAGGGGCACTGAAGCTTTCTTT
-,TRBJ1-1,TRBV5-1,-,CASSFGEANTEAFF,TGCGCCAGCAGCTTCGGGGAGGCGAACACTGAAGCTTTCTTT
-,TRBJ1-2,TRBV7-9,-,CASSSANRYGYTF,TGTGCCAGCAGCTCAGCAAACAGATATGGCTACACCTTC
-,TRBJ1-1,TRBV6-5,medium-sized,CASSYSNQGRTEAFF,TGTGCCAGCAGTTACTCGAATCAGGGCCGCACTGAAGCTTTCTTT
-,TRBJ1-5,TRBV21-1,-,CASSKSMGHYSNQPQHF,TGTGCCAGCAGCAAATCTATGGGACATTATAGCAATCAGCCCCAGCATTTT
-,TRBJ2-3,TRBV5-4,few,CASSLTSQTQYF,TGTGCCAGCAGCTTGACAAGTCAAACGCAGTATTTT
TRBD1,TRBJ1-2,TRBV11-2,few,CASSAGQGLYGYTF,TGTGCCAGCAGCGCGGGACAGGGACTATATGGCTACACCTTC
-,TRBJ1-5,TRBV19,-,CASSVKGWYDQPQHF,TGTGCCAGTAGTGTCAAGGGGTGGTATGACCAGCCCCAGCATTTT
-,TRBJ1-5,TRBV27,-,CASSLRGYSNQPQHF,TGTGCCAGCAGTTTACGGGGGTATAGCAATCAGCCCCAGCATTTT
TRBD1,TRBJ2-1,TRBV11-1,few,CASSLGRDRRYNEQFF,TGTGCCAGCAGCTTGGGCCGGGACAGGAGATACAATGAGCAGTTCTTC
-,TRBJ2-1,TRBV2,-,CASSDSVAPHFF,TGTGCCAGCAGTGATTCAGTTGCCCCCCATTTCTTC
TRBD1,TRBJ1-2,TRBV28,-,CASSTHDRVGYGYTF,TGTGCCAGCAGTACTCATGACAGGGTAGGCTATGGCTACACCTTC
TRBD1,TRBJ2-1,TRBV28,-,CASSLDRAPYNEQFF,TGTGCCAGCAGCCTCGACAGGGCCCCTTACAATGAGCAGTTCTTC
TRBD1,TRBJ1-1,TRBV9,-,CASSGEGTGEAFF,TGTGCCAGCAGCGGGGAAGGGACAGGGGAAGCTTTCTTT
-,TRBJ1-4,TRBV19,-,CASSRQDATNEKLFF,TGTGCCAGTAGTAGGCAGGATGCAACTAATGAAAAACTGTTTTTT
-,TRBJ1-1,TRBV27,-,CASGWAQNTEAFF,TGTGCCAGCGGCTGGGCTCAGAACACTGAAGCTTTCTTT
TRBD1,TRBJ1-5,TRBV2,-,CASRQGDNSNQPQHF,TGTGCCAGCCGACAGGGTGATAATAGCAATCAGCCCCAGCATTTT
TRBD1,TRBJ2-1,TRBV9,-,CASSVGRDRDNEQFF,TGTGCCAGCAGCGTAGGAAGGGACAGGGACAATGAGCAGTTCTTC
-,TRBJ2-1,TRBV9,-,CASSPRTDSYNEQFF,TGTGCCAGCAGCCCTCGGACAGACTCCTACAATGAGCAGTTCTTC
-,TRBJ2-2,TRBV7-8,-,CASSTPLIAATTNTGELFF,TGTGCCAGCAGCACCCCCCTGATAGCGGCTACGACGAACACCGGGGAGCTGTTTTTT